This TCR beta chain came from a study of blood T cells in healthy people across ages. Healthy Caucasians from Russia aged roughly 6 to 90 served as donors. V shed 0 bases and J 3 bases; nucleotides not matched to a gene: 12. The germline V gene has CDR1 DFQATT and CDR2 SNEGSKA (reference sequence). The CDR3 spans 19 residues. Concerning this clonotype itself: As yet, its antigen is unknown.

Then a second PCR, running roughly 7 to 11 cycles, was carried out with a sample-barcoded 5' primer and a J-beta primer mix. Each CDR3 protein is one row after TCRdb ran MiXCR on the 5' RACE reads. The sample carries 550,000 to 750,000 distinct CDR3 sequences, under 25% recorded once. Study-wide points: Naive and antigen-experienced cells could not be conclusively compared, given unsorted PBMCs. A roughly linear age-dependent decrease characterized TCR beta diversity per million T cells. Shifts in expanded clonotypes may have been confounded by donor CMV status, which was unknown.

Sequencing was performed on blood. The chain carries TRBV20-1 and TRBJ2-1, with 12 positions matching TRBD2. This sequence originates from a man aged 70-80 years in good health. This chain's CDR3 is CSARDESWTSGIFYNEQFF. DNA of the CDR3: TGCAGTGCTAGAGATGAGTCGTGGACTAGCGGGATATTCTACAATGAGCAGTTCTTC.